These T cell receptor beta chains were read from a single sample in a study of blood T cell repertoires in COVID-19. Measured with immunoSEQ multiplex PCR; TCRdb has only the in-frame clones, and not every one. The sample lists 270,000 or so clones; almost 90% were seen once. Sequencing used peripheral blood. The receptors stem from a woman in her sixties with COVID-19, enrolled during active disease. CDR3s include the opening cysteine and the closing phenylalanine or tryptophan. Each record gives: clone size, CDR3 length, V gene, D gene, J gene, CDR3 DNA, CDR3 protein. The D gene is left open where the match is weak. Rows may omit the clone size; those that give it use once, few, many or a size class.

>.|13|TRBV7-2|TRBD2|TRBJ2-1
TGTGCCAGCAGCGGGGGGGGTTACAATGAGCAGTTCTTC
CASSGGGYNEQFF
>.|14|TRBV6-2/TRBV6-3|.|TRBJ1-1
TGTGCCAGCAGTTACATCGGGAGATCCACTGAAGCTTTCTTT
CASSYIGRSTEAFF
>.|14|TRBV6-5|TRBD1|TRBJ1-1
TGTGCCAGCAGTCCAGGGGGTATGAACACTGAAGCTTTCTTT
CASSPGGMNTEAFF
>.|17|TRBV11-2|TRBD1|TRBJ1-6
TGTGCCAGCAGCTTATTACGGACAGGTCTTGGTAATTCACCCCTCCACTTT
CASSLLRTGLGNSPLHF
>.|15|TRBV19|TRBD1|TRBJ1-5
TGTGCCAGTAGCCCCCGGACAGGGTATTTACAGCCCCAGCATTTT
CASSPRTGYLQPQHF
>.|14|TRBV2|TRBD1|TRBJ1-4
TGTGCCAGCAATTTGGGACAGGGTAATGAAAAACTGTTTTTT
CASNLGQGNEKLFF
>.|14|TRBV7-9|.|TRBJ1-1
TGTGCCAGCAGCTTATTGGGGGCTGACACTGAAGCTTTCTTT
CASSLLGADTEAFF
>.|15|TRBV27|.|TRBJ1-1
TGTGCCAGCAGTCCCAGGTTACAGGGTTACGCTGAAGCTTTCTTT
CASSPRLQGYAEAFF
>.|16|TRBV30|.|TRBJ1-1
TGTGCCTGGAGCCCGGACTCAATTTACATGAACACTGAAGCTTTCTTT
CAWSPDSIYMNTEAFF
>once|12|TRBV28|.|TRBJ1-2
TGTGCCAGCAGTTTAATCAGTTATGGCTACACCTTC
CASSLISYGYTF
>.|12|TRBV10-3|.|TRBJ1-3
TGTGCCATCAGTGGGCCCGCTGGCACCATATATTTT
CAISGPAGTIYF
>.|15|TRBV6-5|TRBD1|TRBJ1-2
TGTGCCAGCGCTTACACAGGGGGCGGGGGCTATGGCTACACCTTC
CASAYTGGGGYGYTF
>.|14|TRBV11-3|TRBD2|TRBJ2-1
TGTGCCAGCAGCCTAGCGGGGGGGCAGGGTGAGCAGTTCTTC
CASSLAGGQGEQFF
>.|17|TRBV20-1|.|TRBJ1-2
TGCAGTGCTAGTCGCCCTCGTGCCCCCACAGGGCTACGTGGCTACACCTTC
CSASRPRAPTGLRGYTF
>.|14|TRBV5-4|.|TRBJ2-3
TGTGCCAGCAGCTTGGGACAAGTCACAGATACGCAGTATTTT
CASSLGQVTDTQYF
>.|15|TRBV3-1/TRBV3-2|.|TRBJ1-6
TGTGCCAGCAGCCCAAGTGGGGGGTCTAATTCACCCCTCCACTTT
CASSPSGGSNSPLHF
>.|15|TRBV9|.|TRBJ1-1
TGTGCCAGCAGCACGACGCCTCAGGGAAACACTGAAGCTTTCTTT
CASSTTPQGNTEAFF
>.|13|TRBV6-5|.|TRBJ1-1
TGTGCCAGCAGTCGCGGGTTCGGCACTGAAGCTTTCTTT
CASSRGFGTEAFF
>.|13|TRBV29-1|.|TRBJ1-4
TGCAGCGCCCAACAGGGATCTAATGAAAAACTGTTTTTT
CSAQQGSNEKLFF
>.|13|TRBV10-3|.|TRBJ1-1
TGTGCCATCAGTGACATCCCGAACACTGAAGCTTTCTTT
CAISDIPNTEAFF
>.|16|TRBV1|.|TRBJ2-1
TGCACCAGCAGCCCGTGGCAGGGGAAGGGTCGCAATGAGCAGTTCTTC
CTSSPWQGKGRNEQFF
>.|13|TRBV6-5|TRBD1|TRBJ1-1
TGTGCCAGCAGTTGGACAGGGAACACTGAAGCTTTCTTT
CASSWTGNTEAFF
>.|13|TRBV27|.|TRBJ2-7
TGTGCCAGCAGCCGGACACCGTCCTACGAGCAGTACTTC
CASSRTPSYEQYF
>.|14|TRBV2|.|TRBJ1-2
TGTGCCAGCAGTCGTTCCAGGGATGAATATGGCTACACCTTC
CASSRSRDEYGYTF
>once|15|TRBV5-8|.|TRBJ1-2
TGTGCCAGCAGCCCCCCGGGACACAACTACTATGGCTACACCTTC
CASSPPGHNYYGYTF
>.|15|TRBV7-8|.|TRBJ2-3
TGTGCCAGCAGCCCGTACCGACAGAGCACAGATACGCAGTATTTT
CASSPYRQSTDTQYF
>.|15|TRBV10-3|TRBD1|TRBJ2-1
TGTGCCATCAGTGTCGGAGGACAGGGGACGAATGAGCAGTTCTTC
CAISVGGQGTNEQFF
>.|17|TRBV4-1|TRBD1|TRBJ2-7
TGCGCCAGCAGCCTCTCTGGAGGGACAGGTATTGTCTACGAGCAGTACTTC
CASSLSGGTGIVYEQYF
>.|14|TRBV5-1|.|TRBJ1-3
TGCGCCAGCGGCCAAGGAGGCTCTGGAAACACCATATATTTT
CASGQGGSGNTIYF
>.|13|TRBV6-5|.|TRBJ2-7
TGTGCCAGCAGGGAGACAGCTACCTACGAGCAGTACTTC
CASRETATYEQYF
>.|13|TRBV6-2/TRBV6-3|.|TRBJ1-4
TGTGCCAGCAGTTACCACAAACCGGGAAAACTGTTTTTT
CASSYHKPGKLFF
>once|15|TRBV7-2|.|TRBJ1-2
TGTGCCAGCAGCAAAATTTCGCGGCAGGGGAATGGCTACACCTTC
CASSKISRQGNGYTF
>.|15|TRBV27|TRBD1|TRBJ2-2
TGTGCCAGCAGTTTAACAGGGGGCCGCACCGGGGAGCTGTTTTTT
CASSLTGGRTGELFF
>.|13|TRBV29-1|TRBD1|TRBJ2-7
TGCAGCGCCGTCCGGACAGGGGCCTACGAGCAGTACTTC
CSAVRTGAYEQYF
>.|14|TRBV5-8|.|TRBJ1-4
TGTGCCAGCAGCTTGGGGGGACACCGTGAAAAACTGTTTTTT
CASSLGGHREKLFF
>few|13|TRBV6-2/TRBV6-3|.|TRBJ1-5
TGTGCCAGCAGTTATTTCAACAGCCAGCCCCAGCATTTT
CASSYFNSQPQHF
>.|13|TRBV4-3|.|TRBJ1-5
TGCGCCAGCAGCCAAGTAGTAGATCAGCCCCAGCATTTT
CASSQVVDQPQHF
>.|15|TRBV10-1|TRBD1|TRBJ1-1
TGCGCCAGCGGGTACCGGGACAGGGACAACACTGAAGCTTTCTTT
CASGYRDRDNTEAFF
>.|13|TRBV3-1/TRBV3-2|.|TRBJ1-1
TGTGCCAGCAGCCAAGATCTATTCACTGAAGCTTTCTTT
CASSQDLFTEAFF
>once|16|TRBV25-1|TRBD1|TRBJ2-5
TGTGCCAGCAGTGAAACAGGGGGCGGGATGAGAGAGACCCAGTACTTC
CASSETGGGMRETQYF
>.|15|TRBV15|.|TRBJ1-2
TGTGCCACCAGCAGATCGGGCGGGGGCCGCTATGGCTACACCTTC
CATSRSGGGRYGYTF
>.|15|TRBV2|.|TRBJ2-5
TGTGCCAGCAGTTTCCGACCCGACCGGGGGGAGACCCAGTACTTC
CASSFRPDRGETQYF
>.|13|TRBV27|TRBD1|TRBJ1-1
TGTGCCAGCAGTTCAAGACAGGGCCGTGAAGCTTTCTTT
CASSSRQGREAFF
>few|14|TRBV25-1|TRBD1|TRBJ1-2
TGTGCCAGCAGTGAATTTCTACAGGGGGCGGGCTACACCTTC
CASSEFLQGAGYTF
>.|13|TRBV29-1|.|TRBJ1-1
TGCAGCGTTGGAGGGTTAATGAACACTGAAGCTTTCTTT
CSVGGLMNTEAFF
>.|14|TRBV6-5|.|TRBJ1-1
TGTGCCAGCAGTTACGGAGGAGTGAACACTGAAGCTTTCTTT
CASSYGGVNTEAFF
>.|15|TRBV5-1|TRBD2|TRBJ2-3
TGCGCCAGCAGCCCCCCAGCGGGGGGGCCGGATACGCAGTATTTT
CASSPPAGGPDTQYF
>.|14|TRBV6-5|.|TRBJ2-7
TGTGCCAGCAGTAACCGGGACACCACTTACGAGCAGTACTTC
CASSNRDTTYEQYF
>.|18|TRBV7-9|TRBD1|TRBJ1-3
TGTGCCAGCAGCCTAGGTAGGAGGACAGGGTCGGCTGGAAACACCATATATTTT
CASSLGRRTGSAGNTIYF
>.|15|TRBV6-5|.|TRBJ1-3
TGTGCCAGCAGTTACGGACAAGGAACCGGAAACACCATATATTTT
CASSYGQGTGNTIYF
>.|15|TRBV5-4|TRBD1|TRBJ1-5
TGTGCCAGCAGCAAAGGGACAGGGGGGAATCAGCCCCAGCATTTT
CASSKGTGGNQPQHF